A selection of T cell receptor beta chains follows, all from one sample in a study of beta chain features in type 1 diabetes. The assay was immunoSEQ multiplex PCR, and TCRdb's table has in-frame clones only and misses some. The sample carries about 360,000 clones, roughly 12% recorded once. The sequenced material came from naive CD4+ T cells from blood. These receptors were taken from a woman younger than 30 with type 1 diabetes. Each CDR3 is given with its conserved first and last residue. D genes are given only for firm matches. Some rows have no size entry. The others give once, few or many, or a class for an expanded clone.

TRBJ2-1,TRBV4-2,-,-,CASSHPLRYNEQFF,TGTGCCAGCAGCCATCCTTTGCGGTACAATGAGCAGTTCTTC
TRBJ1-2,TRBV4-3,TRBD1,-,CASSQETGDGYTF,TGCGCCAGCAGCCAAGAAACAGGGGATGGCTACACCTTC
TRBJ2-7,TRBV9,-,-,CASTPFGRVNEQYF,TGTGCCAGCACCCCTTTTGGCAGGGTAAACGAGCAGTACTTC
TRBJ2-5,TRBV21-1,-,few,CASSKVGGPSEETQYF,TGTGCCAGCAGCAAAGTGGGAGGGCCGAGTGAGGAGACCCAGTACTTC
TRBJ2-4,TRBV4-1,TRBD2,few,CASSQPGTSSYIQYF,TGCGCCAGCAGCCAACCCGGGACTAGCAGCTACATTCAGTACTTC
TRBJ1-1,TRBV5-4,TRBD1,-,CASSGTGAGYTEAFF,TGTGCCAGCAGCGGAACAGGGGCTGGGTACACTGAAGCTTTCTTT
TRBJ1-1,TRBV4-3,TRBD1,-,CASSPQGQGTAFF,TGCGCCAGCAGCCCCCAGGGACAGGGAACCGCTTTCTTT
TRBJ2-6,TRBV11-3,-,-,CASSQGPGANVLTF,TGTGCCAGCAGCCAGGGGCCCGGGGCCAACGTCCTGACTTTC
TRBJ2-7,TRBV27,-,few,CASSLPPHEQYF,TGTGCCAGCAGCCTTCCCCCCCACGAGCAGTACTTC
TRBJ1-6,TRBV4-1,-,-,CASSQGPGLREPNSPLHF,TGCGCCAGCAGCCAAGGGCCAGGCCTAAGAGAACCTAATTCACCCCTCCACTTT
TRBJ2-5,TRBV5-1,-,few,CASSLGQLQETQYF,TGCGCCAGCAGCTTGGGACAGCTCCAAGAGACCCAGTACTTC
TRBJ1-5,TRBV9,-,-,CASSRGGERNQPQHF,TGTGCCAGCAGCCGAGGGGGGGAGCGCAATCAGCCCCAGCATTTT
TRBJ2-7,TRBV11-2,TRBD1,-,CALRRTGDGEQYF,TGTGCCCTCCGCCGGACAGGGGACGGCGAGCAGTACTTC
TRBJ2-6,TRBV7-9,-,-,CASSPRRAGANVLTF,TGTGCCAGCAGCCCGAGGAGGGCTGGGGCCAACGTCCTGACTTTC
TRBJ2-7,TRBV27,-,-,CASRPRAPYEQYF,TGTGCCAGCAGGCCGCGGGCCCCCTACGAGCAGTACTTC
TRBJ2-3,TRBV7-9,-,-,CASSSTSFQGDTQYF,TGTGCCAGCAGCTCAACCAGCTTCCAGGGAGATACGCAGTATTTT
TRBJ2-1,TRBV15,-,-,CATNVGGPGNEQFF,TGTGCCACCAATGTGGGGGGGCCAGGAAATGAGCAGTTCTTC
TRBJ1-1,TRBV20-1,-,-,CSGALNTEAFF,TGCAGTGGGGCTCTGAACACTGAAGCTTTCTTT
TRBJ2-5,TRBV28,-,-,CASSEPARGKETQYF,TGTGCCAGCAGTGAACCCGCCCGGGGGAAAGAGACCCAGTACTTC
TRBJ2-2,TRBV30,-,-,CAWSQGTWSSGELFF,TGTGCCTGGAGCCAGGGCACCTGGTCGTCCGGGGAGCTGTTTTTT
TRBJ2-3,TRBV27,-,-,CASSFARQSDTQYF,TGTGCCAGCAGCTTTGCCCGACAGTCAGATACGCAGTATTTT
TRBJ1-1,TRBV29-1,-,few,CSVVVGEAFF,TGCAGCGTTGTGGTCGGTGAAGCTTTCTTT